This section outlines one T cell receptor (beta chain) sequence together with its context. No antigen is known for it. CDR1 is SQVTM, CDR2 ANQGSEA, per germline. The J segment lost 2 bases and the V segment lost 7 bases, leaving 17 bases of the junction unmatched. The CDR3 has 17 residues. The record originates from a study of radiotherapy plus CTLA-4 blockade in lung cancer. Study-level results: Dynamics of early blood T cell clones, together with interferon-beta, were reportedly the best predictors of response.

Clones were read by immunoSEQ multiplex PCR, and TCRdb kept only the in-frame ones, dropping some. This table has 90,000 to 130,000 clones, roughly 86% appearing once. The rearrangement links TRBV29-1 to TRBJ1-2; TRBD1 aligns across 9 bases. The starting material was peripheral blood, obtained from a patient treated with radiotherapy plus ipilimumab. The receptor's source is a human donor with non-small cell lung cancer that progressed on radiotherapy plus ipilimumab. Some clones in this sample may be carry-over from other donors' samples. CDR3 region: CSAIPGTGFSRNYGYTF. The CDR3 DNA follows: TGCAGCGCCATACCCGGGACAGGGTTTTCTCGGAACTATGGCTACACCTTC.